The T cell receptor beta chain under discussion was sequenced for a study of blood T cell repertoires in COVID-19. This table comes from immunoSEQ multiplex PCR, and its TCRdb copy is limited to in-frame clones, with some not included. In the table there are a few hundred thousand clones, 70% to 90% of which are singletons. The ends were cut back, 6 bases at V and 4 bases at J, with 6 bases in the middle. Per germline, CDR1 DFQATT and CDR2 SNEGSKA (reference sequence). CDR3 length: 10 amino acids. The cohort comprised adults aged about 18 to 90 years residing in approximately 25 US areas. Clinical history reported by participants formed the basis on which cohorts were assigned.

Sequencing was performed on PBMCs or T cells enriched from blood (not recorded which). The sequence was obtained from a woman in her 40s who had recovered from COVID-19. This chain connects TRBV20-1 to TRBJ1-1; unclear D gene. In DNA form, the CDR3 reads TGCAGTGCCGGAGCCACTGAAGCTTTCTTT. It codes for CSAGATEAFF.